The rows below give T cell receptor beta chains drawn from one sample of a study of identical twins. TCRdb used MiXCR to reprocess the 5' RACE reads, holding one entry per CDR3 protein. Of around 140,000 distinct CDR3 sequences listed, around 3.5% are singletons. Material for sequencing was memory T cells sorted from blood. These receptors came from a man in his late teens or twenties in good health. Both conserved end residues are part of each CDR3. The D gene is left open where the match is weak. Rows give clone size only sometimes, using once, few, many, or a class for an expanded clone.

J: TRBJ1-6; D: .; V: TRBV4-2; size: many; DNA: TGTGCCAGCAGCCAAGATCCCCGGGAGAATTCACCCCTCCACTTT; CDR3: CASSQDPRENSPLHF
J: TRBJ2-1; D: .; V: TRBV29-1; size: many; DNA: TGCAGCGTCGCGGACTTCGAGCAGTTCTTC; CDR3: CSVADFEQFF
J: TRBJ1-1; D: .; V: TRBV18; size: few; DNA: TGTGCCAGCTCGCCCTTGATAGGCCATCGGAACACTGAAGCTTTCTTT; CDR3: CASSPLIGHRNTEAFF
J: TRBJ2-3; D: TRBD1; V: TRBV28; size: many; DNA: TGTGCCAGCAGTTTAGTCGGGGACAGGGGGGCAGATACGCAGTATTTT; CDR3: CASSLVGDRGADTQYF
J: TRBJ2-7; D: .; V: TRBV27; size: few; DNA: TGTGCCAGCGACGGGCCCGACTTC; CDR3: CASDGPDF
J: TRBJ2-7; D: .; V: TRBV20-1; size: .; DNA: TGCAGTGCTTCCGACATCTACGAGCAGTACTTC; CDR3: CSASDIYEQYF
J: TRBJ2-3; D: TRBD2; V: TRBV5-6; size: many; DNA: TGTGCCAGCAGCTTGGCAGCGGGAGTACGCACAGATACGCAGTATTTT; CDR3: CASSLAAGVRTDTQYF
J: TRBJ2-3; D: .; V: TRBV7-6; size: .; DNA: TGTGCCAGCAACAGATTAGGGGCAGATACGCAGTGTTTT; CDR3: CASNRLGADTQCF
J: TRBJ2-1; D: .; V: TRBV29-1; size: many; DNA: TGCAGCGTCACACCCAACAATGAGCAGTTCTTC; CDR3: CSVTPNNEQFF
J: TRBJ1-4; D: .; V: TRBV2; size: many; DNA: TGTGCCAGCCACCTCTCGCAGATCTCTAATGAAAAACTGTTTTTT; CDR3: CASHLSQISNEKLFF
J: TRBJ2-7; D: TRBD1; V: TRBV5-1; size: few; DNA: TGCGCCAGCAGCCCCCGGACAGGGGTTTCCTACGAGCAGTACTTC; CDR3: CASSPRTGVSYEQYF
J: TRBJ2-3; D: .; V: TRBV12-3/TRBV12-4; size: many; DNA: TGTGCCAGCAGTTTAGTCGGGCCCCCCACAGATACGCAGTATTTT; CDR3: CASSLVGPPTDTQYF
J: TRBJ1-4; D: TRBD1; V: TRBV14; size: many; DNA: TGTGCCAGCAGCTTTACCGGGACAGTGGAAAAACTGTTTTTT; CDR3: CASSFTGTVEKLFF
J: TRBJ1-2; D: .; V: TRBV4-2; size: many; DNA: TGTGCCAGCAGCCAAGATAAACAGAGCTATGGCTACACCTTC; CDR3: CASSQDKQSYGYTF
J: TRBJ2-2; D: .; V: TRBV30; size: few; DNA: TGTGCCTGGAGCGCCGGCACCGGGGAGCTGTTTTTT; CDR3: CAWSAGTGELFF
J: TRBJ1-4; D: TRBD1; V: TRBV7-2; size: many; DNA: TGTGCCAGCAGCGGCCAGGGACAGAGTAATGAAAAACTGTTTTTT; CDR3: CASSGQGQSNEKLFF
J: TRBJ1-2; D: TRBD1; V: TRBV28; size: many; DNA: TGTGCCAGCAGTTCCGAGGACAGGGGGAGATGGGGCTACACCTTC; CDR3: CASSSEDRGRWGYTF
J: TRBJ1-4; D: .; V: TRBV5-5; size: many; DNA: TGTGCCAGCAGCTTAAGGGGTAGAGAACAGGCAACTAATGAAAAACTGTTTTTT; CDR3: CASSLRGREQATNEKLFF
J: TRBJ1-1; D: .; V: TRBV29-1; size: many; DNA: TGCAGCGGAACCCAGGGGCCGAACACTGAAGCTTTCTTT; CDR3: CSGTQGPNTEAFF
J: TRBJ1-1; D: TRBD1; V: TRBV24-1; size: many; DNA: TGTGCCACCAGTGGAAGTACAGGGGGCGAAGCTTTCTTT; CDR3: CATSGSTGGEAFF
J: TRBJ2-1; D: TRBD1; V: TRBV14; size: many; DNA: TGTGCCAGCAGCCGCCTACCGGGACAGGGTATCTATGAGCAGTTCTTC; CDR3: CASSRLPGQGIYEQFF
J: TRBJ1-1; D: .; V: TRBV4-2; size: many; DNA: TGTGGGAGCCGCGGGGACACTGAAGCTTTCTTT; CDR3: CGSRGDTEAFF
J: TRBJ2-3; D: TRBD1; V: TRBV24-1; size: many; DNA: TGTGCCACCAGTGATTTGAGGACAGGGATTTTAGACACAGATACGCAGTATTTT; CDR3: CATSDLRTGILDTDTQYF
J: TRBJ2-7; D: TRBD1; V: TRBV20-1; size: many; DNA: TGCAGTGCCCCCAGGTCCGGACAGGGGTTGCGGGAGCAGTACTTC; CDR3: CSAPRSGQGLREQYF
J: TRBJ2-6; D: .; V: TRBV24-1; size: many; DNA: TGTGCCACCAGTGAACAGGGACGGATGGCCTCTGGGGCCAACGTCCTGACTTTC; CDR3: CATSEQGRMASGANVLTF
J: TRBJ2-3; D: TRBD2; V: TRBV7-6; size: many; DNA: TGTGCCAGCAGCGGGGGACTAGCGGGGACAAGCACAGATACGCAGTATTTT; CDR3: CASSGGLAGTSTDTQYF
J: TRBJ2-2; D: .; V: TRBV12-5; size: many; DNA: TGTGCTAGTGGTTCCCTGACTAGTTTATGGGACACCGGGGAGCTGTTTTTT; CDR3: CASGSLTSLWDTGELFF
J: TRBJ2-1; D: TRBD1; V: TRBV24-1; size: many; DNA: TGTGCCACCAGTGATTCCGACAGGGGGCGCTTCAATGAGCAGTTCTTC; CDR3: CATSDSDRGRFNEQFF
J: TRBJ2-7; D: TRBD1; V: TRBV19; size: many; DNA: TGTGCCAGTAGTGAGACACCGGGACAGGGCCACGAGCAGTACTTC; CDR3: CASSETPGQGHEQYF
J: TRBJ1-5; D: .; V: TRBV11-2; size: .; DNA: TGTTCCAGCAGCTCCGGCTACAGCAATCAGCCCCAGCATTTT; CDR3: CSSSSGYSNQPQHF
J: TRBJ2-2; D: TRBD2; V: TRBV5-1; size: many; DNA: TGCGCCAGCAGCTTAGCGGGACCAGGGACGAACACCGGGGAGCTGTTTTTT; CDR3: CASSLAGPGTNTGELFF
J: TRBJ2-1; D: TRBD2; V: TRBV11-2; size: many; DNA: TGTGCCAGCAGCTTAGCCGGGAGGGACGAGCAGTTCTTC; CDR3: CASSLAGRDEQFF
J: TRBJ2-3; D: .; V: TRBV7-2; size: many; DNA: TGTGCCAGCAGCTTAGCGATGTTGGGGGCGGATACGCAGTATTTT; CDR3: CASSLAMLGADTQYF